Below, 8 T cell receptor beta chains from the same sample are listed, as sequenced in a study of T cell responses to AZD1222 COVID-19 vaccine. The assay was immunoSEQ multiplex PCR, and TCRdb's table has in-frame clones only and misses some. The data hold around 94,000 clones, with 75% to 90% observed a single time. The material sequenced was peripheral blood, taken 28 days after the second AZD1222 dose. These receptors originate from an adult who received the AZD1222 COVID-19 vaccine.

This rearrangement joins TRBV4-1 to TRBJ2-1; 8 bases are a match to TRBD2. The CDR3 consists of 16 residues. J gave up 1 base and V 4 bases, and 6 bases lay outside the gene matches. Germline V CDR1 and CDR2: MGHRA, YSYEKL. The CDR3 sequence: CASSPGRGGSYNEQFF. The CDR3 DNA sequence: TGCGCCAGCAGCCCTGGACGCGGGGGGTCCTACAATGAGCAGTTCTTC.

The rearrangement links TRBV5-6 to TRBJ1-2; D gene ambiguous. V was cut by 3 bases and J by 1 base, with 22 bases left in between. CDR1 SGHDT and CDR2 YYEEEE come from the germline V gene. The CDR3 extends over 18 amino acids. In nucleotides, the CDR3 is TGTGCCAGCAGCTCAATCATACCGGAGTCGGGGTTTAACTATGGCTACACCTTC. Translation: CASSSIIPESGFNYGYTF.

This clone was seen more than once but under ten times. The chain combines TRBV5-1 with TRBJ2-2, with D hard to call. Deletions cut 4 bases from V and 6 bases from J, with 10 bases between. CDR1 is SGHRS and CDR2 is YFSETQ in the germline V gene. The CDR3 length is 13 residues. CDR3: CASSTWTAGELFF. CDR3 DNA: TGCGCCAGCAGCACATGGACGGCCGGGGAGCTGTTTTTT.

V gene TRBV19 combines with J gene TRBJ1-6; no clear D gene. This CDR3 comprises 13 residues. Germline CDR1 is LNHDA and CDR2 is SQIVND (reference sequence). The ends were cut back, 7 bases at V and 7 bases at J, with 11 bases in the middle. CDR3 in amino acids: CASTRADNSPLHF. CDR3 nucleotide sequence: TGTGCCAGTACCCGGGCTGACAATTCACCCCTCCACTTT.

The rearrangement links TRBV12-3 or TRBV12-4 to TRBJ2-7; 7 bases line up with TRBD1. With 3 bases clipped from V and 3 bases from J, the junction kept 2 bases outside the gene matches. This CDR3 comprises 13 residues. The CDR3 reads CASSFGQVYEQYF. The CDR3 nucleotides read TGTGCCAGCAGTTTTGGACAGGTCTACGAGCAGTACTTC.

The chain is built from TRBV7-3 and TRBJ2-2, with 7 nucleotides matching TRBD2. Germline values: CDR1 SGHTA, CDR2 FQGTGA. This CDR3 comprises 13 residues. With V trimmed by 8 bases and J by 7 bases, 7 bases remained unmatched. Here the CDR3 DNA reads TGTGCCAGCCACGGCGGGAGTGTCGGGGAGCTGTTTTTT. This gives the protein CASHGGSVGELFF.

In regard to this clone: Compared with germline, one end of the junction differs, possibly owing to a read error. The V call is TRBV2, the J call TRBJ1-2; tentatively, D is TRBD1 (5 bases). Germline CDR1 and CDR2: SNHLY and FYNNEI. CDR3 length equals 11 residues. Here the CDR3 DNA reads TGTGCCAGCAGTGAAGGGAGACAGCCGGTCTTC. It codes for CASSEGRQPVF.

This chain connects TRBV7-9 to TRBJ1-1; D is perhaps TRBD1 (6 bases). Per germline, CDR1 SEHNR and CDR2 FQNEAQ (reference sequence). The CDR3 extends over 14 amino acids. Trimming left V 5 bases short and J 5 bases short, with 15 bases between. CDR3 in amino acids: CASSLSGGRTEAFF. CDR3 sequence (DNA): TGTGCCAGCAGCCTTAGTGGGGGGCGGACTGAAGCTTTCTTT. Filled out from reference TRBV7-9 and TRBJ1-1, the complete variable domain reads DTGVSQNPRHKITKRGQNVTFRCDPISEHNRLYWYRQTLGQGPEFLTYFQNEAQLEKSRLLSDRFSAERPKGSFSTLEIQRTEQGDSAMYLCASSLSGGRTEAFFGQGTRLTVV.